A single sample is the source of the 16 T cell receptor beta chains below, sequenced in a study of T cells in Graves' hyperthyroidism and ophthalmopathy. TCR beta CDR3 regions were amplified from RNA transcripts. HTBI primers were employed in a first-round RT-PCR of the TCR CDR3. TCRdb independently ran MiXCR on the multiplex PCR reads; one entry per CDR3 protein. The repertoire holds hundreds of thousands of distinct CDR3 sequences, with over 20% as singletons. The specimen sequenced was blood. The source is a man aged 25 to 45 with Graves' ophthalmopathy.

The V and J genes are TRBV5-6 and TRBJ1-2, with D possibly being TRBD1 (6 bases). The CDR3 length is 15 residues. V was shortened by 3 bases and J by 1 base, with 13 bases between the two germline ends. Germline CDR1 SGHDT, CDR2 YYEEEE. Here the CDR3 reads CASSSLGGSNYGYTF. The CDR3 region has the DNA TGTGCCAGCAGCTCCCTGGGGGGCAGTAACTATGGCTACACCTTC.

This clonotype occurred a few times. The V and J genes are TRBV11-2 and TRBJ2-7; D is unresolved. This CDR3 region has 14 residues. The V and J ends lost 3 bases and 0 bases respectively, with 9 bases between them. CDR1 is SGHAT, CDR2 FQNNGV, per germline. As DNA, the CDR3 is TGTGCCAGCAGCTTCACAGCTAACTCCTACGAGCAGTACTTC. This translates into CASSFTANSYEQYF.

This clonotype has a handful of counts. This chain joins TRBV12-3 or TRBV12-4 and TRBJ2-3, with 10 bases aligning to TRBD2. Losses at the gene ends were 5 bases for V and 4 bases for J; bases not matched to a gene: 3. CDR3 length equals 14 residues. The CDR3 DNA reads as TGTGCCAGCAGTCCTAGCGGGAGCCCAGATACGCAGTATTTT. Protein product: CASSPSGSPDTQYF.

In DNA, the CDR3 is TGCAGTGCACTAACACTAGCGGGAGGGTACAATGAGCAGTTCTTC. It translates to CSALTLAGGYNEQFF. The chain has TRBV20-1 and TRBJ2-1; 13 bases are a match to TRBD2. The CDR3 consists of 15 residues. The ends lost 6 bases at V and 4 bases at J; junction bases unmatched: 6. Germline assignment: CDR1 DFQATT and CDR2 SNEGSKA (reference sequence).

This clonotype was counted a few times. The chain links TRBV19 to TRBJ1-1; D is undetermined. Germline V lookup: CDR1 LNHDA, CDR2 SQIVND (reference sequence). The V and J ends lost 0 bases and 2 bases respectively, with 10 bases between them. The CDR3 contains 15 residues. The CDR3 reads CASSIDLEGNTEAFF. CDR3 in DNA: TGTGCCAGTAGTATAGATCTAGAGGGAAACACTGAAGCTTTCTTT.

The sample holds a few counts of this clonotype. This chain uses TRBV28 with TRBJ2-1, with 10 bases aligning to TRBD1. Germline trimming cut 0 bases from V and 8 bases from J; bases unmatched to any gene: 10. Germline loops: CDR1 MDHEN, CDR2 SYDVKM. This CDR3 is built from 17 residues. The chain's CDR3 is CASSLWTGTGAHDEQFF. CDR3 sequence (DNA): TGTGCCAGCAGTTTATGGACCGGGACAGGGGCGCACGATGAGCAGTTCTTC.

This clonotype was recorded at least ten times. The chain couples TRBV28 to TRBJ2-5; 9 positions match TRBD2. Germline V gene sequence: CDR1 MDHEN, CDR2 SYDVKM. CDR3 size: 17 residues. J was trimmed by 0 bases and V by 6 bases; bases with no gene match: 11. CDR3 DNA: TGTGCCAGCAGAAGATGGACTAGCGACCCGTACCAAGAGACCCAGTACTTC. Protein: CASRRWTSDPYQETQYF.

This clonotype was observed many times. The rearrangement uses TRBV3-1 and TRBJ1-2; D is unclear. Trimming pared 1 base from V and 2 bases from J, leaving 8 bases between. The CDR3 runs to 14 residues. Germline CDR1 is LGHDT and CDR2 is YNNKEL (reference sequence). For the CDR3, the DNA is TGTGCCAGCAGCCAAGGCCGACTAAACTATGGCTACACCTTC. Translating it yields CASSQGRLNYGYTF.

This clonotype has a handful of counts. The chain is built from TRBV12-3 or TRBV12-4 and TRBJ2-7, with 9 bases aligning to TRBD2. J lost 4 bases, V lost 6 bases, and 22 bases had no gene match. The CDR3 is 19 residues long. The CDR3 region has the DNA TGTGCCAGCAGATCGTCAGGGGTGCGAGCGGGAGGTGCCCGATACGAGCAGTACTTC. Translating gives CASRSSGVRAGGARYEQYF.

This clonotype was seen a handful of times. The CDR3 loop reads CASSPSDRGRRDTQYF. The CDR3 DNA sequence: TGTGCCAGCAGTCCATCGGACAGGGGGCGCAGAGATACGCAGTATTTT. The chain is built from TRBV28 and TRBJ2-3; TRBD1 matches 11 bases. This CDR3 comprises 16 residues. The junction had 9 bases not matched to a gene; V was cut back by 5 bases and J by 5 bases. Per the germline V gene, CDR1 is MDHEN and CDR2 is SYDVKM. Combining the CDR3 with reference TRBV28 and TRBJ2-3 gives the whole variable domain DVKVTQSSRYLVKRTGEKVFLECVQDMDHENMFWYRQDPGLGLRLIYFSYDVKMKEKGDIPEGYSVSREKKERFSLILESASTNQTSMYLCASSPSDRGRRDTQYFGPGTRLTVL.

This chain connects TRBV24-1 to TRBJ2-7; 9 nucleotides match TRBD1. Germline CDR1 KGHDR, CDR2 SFDVKD. V trimming: 3 bases; J trimming: 4 bases; junction bases outside the gene matches: 6. The CDR3 sequence is 15 residues long. Here the CDR3 reads CATSDHTGTGYEQYF. The CDR3 DNA sequence: TGTGCCACCAGTGATCATACCGGGACAGGGTACGAGCAGTACTTC.

The chain recombines TRBV4-2 with TRBJ1-5; 7 bases align to TRBD1. Germline-derived CDR1 and CDR2 are LGHNA and YNFKEQ. Trimming cost V 1 base and J 0 bases; bases outside gene matches: 0. The CDR3 covers 15 residues. The CDR3 is CASSQGTGSNQPQHF. Here the CDR3 DNA reads TGTGCCAGCAGCCAAGGGACAGGTAGCAATCAGCCCCAGCATTTT.

This clonotype was detected ten times or more. The chain employs TRBV11-2 and TRBJ2-3, with 8 bases aligning to TRBD2. The CDR3 length is 15 residues. CDR1 is SGHAT and CDR2 is FQNNGV in the germline V gene. After removal of 6 bases from V and 4 bases from J, the junction contained 9 bases not matched to a gene. CDR3 in amino acids: CASRVTGGQADTQYF. The CDR3 coding sequence is TGTGCCAGCAGAGTAACGGGGGGGCAGGCAGATACGCAGTATTTT.

The CDR3 is CASTLDWTRTNNEQFF. CDR3 sequence (DNA): TGTGCCAGCACCCTCGATTGGACTAGAACTAACAATGAGCAGTTCTTC. The rearrangement links TRBV27 to TRBJ2-1; 7 nucleotides align to TRBD2. V shed 7 bases, J shed 5 bases, and the junction held 14 bases outside the gene matches. CDR1 is MNHEY, CDR2 SMNVEV, per germline (reference sequence). The CDR3 consists of 16 residues.

The chain has TRBV11-2 and TRBJ1-6; TRBD1 agrees at 7 bases. Germline CDR1 reads SGHAT; CDR2 reads FQNNGV. The J segment lost 0 bases and the V segment lost 4 bases, leaving 6 bases of the junction unmatched. This CDR3 has 17 residues. DNA of the CDR3: TGTGCCAGCAGCTGGACAGGCGCCAGCTCCTATAATTCACCCCTCCACTTT. Amino acids: CASSWTGASSYNSPLHF. The whole variable domain, filled in from reference TRBV11-2 and TRBJ1-6, reads EAGVAQSPRYKIIEKRQSVAFWCNPISGHATLYWYQQILGQGPKLLIQFQNNGVVDDSQLPKDRFSAERLKGVDSTLKIQPAKLEDSAVYLCASSWTGASSYNSPLHFGNGTRLTVT.

The gene calls are TRBV6-2 or TRBV6-3 and TRBJ2-1, with D hard to call. The length of the CDR3 is 12 residues. Trimming cost V 4 bases and J 14 bases, with 15 bases left between them. Germline CDR1 is MNHEY and CDR2 is SVGEGT. The CDR3 reads CASSSALSVEFF. In nucleotides, the CDR3 is TGTGCCAGCAGTTCGGCGCTATCCGTGGAGTTCTTC.